This T cell receptor (beta chain) was sequenced during a study of shared T cell receptors in the human thymus. Libraries were prepared by immunoSEQ multiplex PCR; TCRdb keeps only in-frame clonotypes and omits some of them. The profile shows about 380,000 clones, 95% of them singletons. Sequenced: thymocytes. The sequence was obtained from a human donor.

The CDR3, as DNA: TGCGCCAGCAGCCAGGGGGGGGCGCAGGGGCCCACCTTAAACTTCACCGGGGAGCTGTTTTTT. It is translated as CASSQGGAQGPTLNFTGELFF. The chain has TRBV4-1 and TRBJ2-2, with D possibly matching TRBD2 (7 bases). Germline V lookup: CDR1 MGHRA, CDR2 YSYEKL. V was shortened by 3 bases and J by 4 bases, with 30 bases between the two germline ends. The CDR3 consists of 21 residues.